This passage covers 31 T cell receptor beta chains from one sample sequenced in a study of cytomegalovirus exposure and HLA in healthy donors. PCR involved 60 Vbeta and 13 Jbeta primers. Assay: immunoSEQ multiplex PCR; the TCRdb copy retains only in-frame clones and omits some. Its clone listing holds tens of thousands of clones. The sample consisted of PBMCs. These receptor sequences come from a female donor in good health and CMV-seronegative.

The rearrangement uses TRBV27 and TRBJ2-7; maybe TRBD2 (6 bases). The CDR3 sequence is 14 residues long. V was pared by 4 bases and J by 2 bases, with 12 bases between. CDR1 is MNHEY and CDR2 is SMNVEV in the germline V gene (reference sequence). The CDR3 DNA reads TGTGCCAGCAGTTGGGCGGGGCCAGCCTACGAGCAGTACTTC. Translating it yields CASSWAGPAYEQYF.

The chain has TRBV9 and TRBJ1-2; D possibly corresponds to TRBD1 (6 bases). With 3 bases removed from V and 4 bases from J, the gap between germline ends came to 16 bases. The CDR3 length is 15 residues. Germline loops: CDR1 SGDLS, CDR2 YYNGEE. The CDR3 DNA reads TGTGCCAGCAGCGCAGATGGGGGCGGGAGCTATGGCTACACCTTC. Encoded protein: CASSADGGGSYGYTF.

The CDR3: CASSQEWRGREQYF. The CDR3 DNA follows: TGCGCCAGCAGCCAAGAGTGGCGGGGGCGCGAGCAGTACTTC. The rearrangement joins TRBV4-3 to TRBJ2-7; D is perhaps TRBD2 (7 bases). This CDR3 comprises 14 residues. Trimming stripped 0 bases from V and 6 bases from J, with 12 bases between. Germline assignment: CDR1 LGHNA and CDR2 YSLEER.

This chain joins TRBV5-6 and TRBJ1-4; tentatively, D is TRBD1 (6 bases). The CDR3 loop spans 16 amino acids. CDR1 and CDR2 (germline): SGHDT, YYEEEE. The V and J ends lost 4 bases and 5 bases respectively, with 18 bases between them. CDR3: CASSLLQGMSNEKLFF. CDR3 bases: TGTGCCAGCAGCCTACTTCAGGGGATGTCAAATGAAAAACTGTTTTTT.

The chain is built from TRBV14 and TRBJ2-1, with 7 bases lining up with TRBD2. Germline V gene data show CDR1 as SGHDN and CDR2 as FVKESK. This CDR3 spans 15 amino acids. V dropped 8 bases and J dropped 0; count of bases not matched to a gene: 7. CDR3 nucleotide sequence: TGTGCCAGCGATATGGGGGGGAGCTCCTACAATGAGCAGTTCTTC. Protein sequence: CASDMGGSSYNEQFF.

This chain connects TRBV5-6 to TRBJ2-7, with TRBD1 matching 8 bases. The CDR3 length is 13 residues. Germline loops: CDR1 SGHDT, CDR2 YYEEEE. J lost 3 bases, V lost 3 bases, and 2 bases had no gene match. In nucleotides, the CDR3 is TGTGCCAGCAGCTACGGACAGGGCTACGAGCAGTACTTC. This translates into CASSYGQGYEQYF.

V and J are TRBV30 and TRBJ2-4; 10 nucleotides line up with TRBD2. Germline V gives CDR1 GTSNPN, CDR2 SVGIG (reference sequence). The CDR3 spans 15 residues. Trimming at V came to 1 base and at J to 4 bases, leaving 4 bases not matched to a gene. CDR3 sequence (DNA): TGTGCCTGGAGTGACCAGCGGGGGGGAAAAAACATTCAGTACTTC. Its translation: CAWSDQRGGKNIQYF. The full variable domain, its missing parts supplied by reference TRBV30 and TRBJ2-4, is SQTIHQWPATLVQPVGSPLSLECTVEGTSNPNLYWYRQAAGRGLQLLFYSVGIGQISSEVPQNLSASRPQDRQFILSSKKLLLSDSGFYLCAWSDQRGGKNIQYFGAGTRLSVL.

The rearrangement joins TRBV29-1 to TRBJ2-2; TRBD1 matches 10 bases. The germline CDR1 and CDR2 sequences are SQVTM and ANQGSEA. The CDR3 is 14 amino acids. The V gene end was trimmed by 3 bases and the J gene end by 7 bases; junction bases not matched to a gene: 5. In DNA, the CDR3 is TGCAGCGTTGACGGACAGGGGGAAGGCGGGGAGCTGTTTTTT. It translates to CSVDGQGEGGELFF.

The chain joins TRBV13 to TRBJ2-5; a possible D gene is TRBD2 (6 bases). The CDR3 is 13 amino acids. Germline values: CDR1 PRHDT, CDR2 FYEKMQ (reference sequence). V shed 2 bases and J shed 4 bases, with 8 bases lying between them. DNA for the CDR3: TGTGCCAGCAGCTTAATGGGGGGAGAGACCCAGTACTTC. Protein: CASSLMGGETQYF.

V is TRBV9 and J is TRBJ2-7, with TRBD2 as a possible D gene (6 bases). The CDR3 covers 12 residues. Germline CDR1 SGDLS, CDR2 YYNGEE. Between the trimmed V and J ends, which lost 10 bases and 5 bases, there was a span of 16 bases. The chain's CDR3 is CAPTPGVDEQYF. The CDR3, as DNA: TGTGCCCCTACCCCGGGGGTCGACGAGCAGTACTTC.

This chain connects TRBV2 to TRBJ2-7; the match to TRBD2 covers 11 bases. Germline CDR1 SNHLY, CDR2 FYNNEI. This CDR3 comprises 14 residues. Trimming at V came to 4 bases and at J to 6 bases, leaving 5 bases not matched to a gene. The CDR3 coding sequence is TGTGCCAGCAGTGCCGGGACTAGCGGCCTCGAGCAGTACTTC. This sequence encodes CASSAGTSGLEQYF.

This chain joins TRBV5-1 and TRBJ2-2; no firm D call. The germline V gene has CDR1 SGHRS and CDR2 YFSETQ. V lost 0 bases and J 5 bases, leaving 11 bases between the germline ends. The CDR3 has 15 residues. The CDR3 reads CASSLDGRLTGELFF. The CDR3 DNA reads as TGCGCCAGCAGCTTGGACGGCAGGCTTACCGGGGAGCTGTTTTTT.

The chain joins TRBV6-5 to TRBJ1-2; TRBD1 matches 7 bases. The V segment lost 0 bases and the J segment 7 bases; nucleotides outside the gene matches: 2. The CDR3 extends over 13 amino acids. Germline CDR1 reads MNHEY; CDR2 reads SVGAGI. CDR3 loop: CASSYSGTAGYTF. In nucleotides, the CDR3 is TGTGCCAGCAGTTACTCCGGGACAGCTGGCTACACCTTC.

The V gene is TRBV6-1, the J gene TRBJ2-7; D may be TRBD2 (6 bases). The CDR3 is 14 amino acids. The V end lost 7 bases, the J end lost 6 bases, and 19 bases lay between the germline ends. The germline V gene has CDR1 MNHNS and CDR2 SASEGT. The CDR3 bases are TGTGCCAGCAAAGCCGACGGGACTCCCCGCGAGCAGTACTTC. It specifies CASKADGTPREQYF.

The V gene is TRBV27, the J gene TRBJ2-2; 7 nucleotides line up with TRBD2. V shed 0 bases and J 0 bases; nucleotides not matched to a gene: 7. The V gene's germline CDR1 is MNHEY and CDR2 SMNVEV (reference sequence). The CDR3 runs 18 residues. The CDR3 here is CASSLSGWGRANTGELFF. The CDR3 DNA reads TGTGCCAGCAGTTTATCGGGATGGGGGAGGGCGAACACCGGGGAGCTGTTTTTT.

The genes are TRBV29-1 and TRBJ2-7, with D hard to call. V was cut by 5 bases and J by 0 bases, with 14 bases left in between. This CDR3 has 14 amino acids. Germline CDR1 SQVTM, CDR2 ANQGSEA. The CDR3 DNA reads TGCAGCGTTCTGGCCTCTGCTTCCTCCTACGAGCAGTACTTC. Amino acids: CSVLASASSYEQYF.

The chain has TRBV7-6 and TRBJ2-7; 7 positions match TRBD1. The CDR3 covers 13 residues. With V trimmed by 5 bases and J by 3 bases, 4 bases remained unmatched. CDR1 and CDR2 (germline): SGHVS, FNYEAQ. CDR3 in amino acids: CASSPRQGYEQYF. CDR3 sequence (DNA): TGTGCCAGCAGCCCTCGACAGGGCTACGAGCAGTACTTC. The full variable domain, its missing parts supplied by reference TRBV7-6 and TRBJ2-7, is GAGVSQSPRYKVTKRGQDVALRCDPISGHVSLYWYRQALGQGPEFLTYFNYEAQQDKSGLPNDRFSAERPEGSISTLTIQRTEQRDSAMYRCASSPRQGYEQYFGPGTRLTVT.

The V and J genes are TRBV10-2 and TRBJ1-4, with D maybe TRBD1 (5 bases). Trimming cost V 0 bases and J 5 bases, with 10 bases left between them. Looked up from germline, CDR1 is WSHSY and CDR2 is SAAADI. The CDR3 totals 15 residues. In DNA, the CDR3 is TGCGCCAGCAGTGAGTCGGCGGCAGGGAATGAAAAACTGTTTTTT. It codes for CASSESAAGNEKLFF.

The chain links TRBV25-1 to TRBJ2-3; 12 positions match TRBD2. With V trimmed by 8 bases and J by 6 bases, 6 bases remained unmatched. The germline V gene encodes CDR1 MGHDK and CDR2 SYGVNS. This CDR3 has 14 residues. CDR3 loop: CASETSGSTDTQYF. The DNA of the CDR3 is TGTGCCAGCGAGACTAGCGGGAGTACGGATACGCAGTATTTT. The variable domain in full, with the rest retrieved from reference TRBV25-1 and TRBJ2-3, is EADIYQTPRYLVIGTGKKITLECSQTMGHDKMYWYQQDPGMELHLIHYSYGVNSTEKGDLSSESTVSRIRTEHFPLTLESARPSHTSQYLCASETSGSTDTQYFGPGTRLTVL.

V and J are TRBV5-1 and TRBJ2-5; weak D call: TRBD2 (6 bases). The germline V gene encodes CDR1 SGHRS and CDR2 YFSETQ. Deletions cut 4 bases from V and 4 bases from J, with 11 bases between. This CDR3 comprises 13 residues. CDR3 protein: CASSGRPGETQYF. The CDR3 nucleotides are TGCGCCAGCAGCGGGAGGCCCGGAGAGACCCAGTACTTC.

The chain uses TRBV7-9 and TRBJ1-2; possibly TRBD1 for D (5 bases). Per germline, CDR1 SEHNR and CDR2 FQNEAQ (reference sequence). This CDR3 has 13 amino acids. V shed 4 bases and J shed 6 bases, with 12 bases lying between them. CDR3 residues: CASSSLGGDGYTF. The CDR3 nucleotides are TGTGCCAGCAGCTCCCTGGGGGGGGATGGCTACACCTTC.

The chain uses TRBV18 and TRBJ2-7; D is possibly TRBD2 (6 bases). Germline V gene sequence: CDR1 KGHSH, CDR2 LQKENI. Trimming removed 1 base from V and 2 bases from J, with 12 bases in between. This CDR3 spans 15 amino acids. The CDR3 loop reads CASSPQRGAPYEQYF. CDR3 sequence (DNA): TGTGCCAGCTCACCACAACGCGGGGCCCCCTACGAGCAGTACTTC. The variable domain in full, completed from reference TRBV18 and TRBJ2-7, reads NAGVMQNPRHLVRRRGQEARLRCSPMKGHSHVYWYRQLPEEGLKFMVYLQKENIIDESGMPKERFSAEFPKEGPSILRIQQVVRGDSAAYFCASSPQRGAPYEQYFGPGTRLTVT.

CDR3 nucleotide sequence: TGCGCCAGCAGCCCGGGCCCGGGACTAGCTCCAGAGACCCAGTACTTC. Translated: CASSPGPGLAPETQYF. The chain employs TRBV4-3 and TRBJ2-5; 9 nucleotides align to TRBD2. The ends lost 4 bases at V and 4 bases at J; junction bases unmatched: 10. The CDR3 has 16 amino acids. Germline lookup yields CDR1 LGHNA and CDR2 YSLEER.

The CDR3 spells CASSVAAASYEQYF. In DNA form, the CDR3 reads TGTGCCAGCAGCGTAGCTGCGGCTAGCTACGAGCAGTACTTC. The chain links TRBV9 to TRBJ2-7, with D unclear. The V gene's germline CDR1 is SGDLS and CDR2 YYNGEE. The CDR3 totals 14 residues. V was cut by 0 bases and J by 3 bases, with 10 bases left in between.

J is TRBJ1-1 and V is TRBV18; D gene unclear. Trimming took 6 bases from V and 1 from J, leaving 9 bases between them. Per the germline V gene, CDR1 is KGHSH and CDR2 is LQKENI. The CDR3 is made up of 13 amino acids. CDR3: CASSYTGNTEAFF. CDR3 DNA sequence: TGTGCCAGCTCTTATACGGGGAACACTGAAGCTTTCTTT.

The CDR3: CASSLGTGRLTEAFF. Here the CDR3 DNA reads TGCGCCAGCAGCTTGGGTACAGGGAGACTCACTGAAGCTTTCTTT. V is TRBV5-1 and J is TRBJ1-1; perhaps TRBD1 as D (6 bases). V lost 0 bases, J lost 4 bases, and 13 bases lay in between. CDR1 and CDR2 (germline): SGHRS, YFSETQ. This CDR3 has 15 amino acids.

This chain links TRBV6-6 with TRBJ1-5; 12 bases are a match to TRBD1. CDR1 and CDR2 (germline): MNHNY, SVGAGI (reference sequence). V shed 6 bases and J 9 bases; nucleotides not matched to a gene: 6. This CDR3 is 14 amino acids long. This CDR3 is CASSIGTGGWPQHF. The CDR3 nucleotides are TGTGCCAGCAGCATAGGGACAGGGGGCTGGCCCCAGCATTTT.

The chain recombines TRBV6-1 with TRBJ2-7, with D uncertain. The CDR3 loop spans 16 amino acids. The germline V gene encodes CDR1 MNHNS and CDR2 SASEGT. V was shortened by 1 base and J by 4 bases, with 17 bases between the two germline ends. The CDR3 region has the DNA TGTGCCAGCAGTGAAGGAAAGAGGATCCTTACGTACGAGCAGTACTTC. Translating it yields CASSEGKRILTYEQYF.

In nucleotides, the CDR3 is TGTGCCAGCAGCCTTGGACAGGGAGAGTCAGCTTTCTTT. Its protein is CASSLGQGESAFF. This sequence joins TRBV11-1 and TRBJ1-1, with 8 bases fitting TRBD1. J gave up 10 bases and V 5 bases, and 9 bases lay outside the gene matches. Germline CDR1 is SGHAT and CDR2 is FQDESV (reference sequence). The CDR3 is made up of 13 amino acids.

In DNA, the CDR3 is TGTGCCAGCAGCCAACCCTGGGGGCAGGGGAGTACTGAAGCTTTCTTT. Translation gives CASSQPWGQGSTEAFF. The chain has TRBV4-2 and TRBJ1-1; D may be TRBD1 (6 bases). Germline V gene lookup returns CDR1 LGHNA and CDR2 YNFKEQ. With 2 bases removed from V and 5 bases from J, the gap between germline ends came to 18 bases. The CDR3 contains 16 residues.

The rearrangement joins TRBV14 to TRBJ2-7; the D gene is possibly TRBD2 (5 bases). The germline V and J ends were trimmed by 4 bases and 0 bases, with 16 bases remaining between them. This CDR3 has 16 residues. Germline CDR1 SGHDN, CDR2 FVKESK. The CDR3 nucleotides read TGTGCCAGCAGCCTCTTCGGAGGTGCGAGCTCCTACGAGCAGTACTTC. Encoded protein: CASSLFGGASSYEQYF.